The clone carrying this TCR beta chain was picked up many times. This entry comes from a study of neurological immune-mediated disorders. MiXCR was run by TCRdb on the 5' RACE reads, yielding one entry per CDR3 protein. Among tens of thousands of distinct CDR3 sequences listed, 2.5% to 3% were seen once. Germline CDR1 reads KGHDR; CDR2 reads SFDVKD. The CDR3 is made up of 15 amino acids. Trimming shortened V by 3 bases and J by 0 bases, and 8 bases separated the two germline ends. Source material: PBMCs. This clonotype was sampled from a woman aged 30 to 39 with multiple sclerosis. The gene calls are TRBV24-1 and TRBJ2-1; tentatively, D is TRBD2 (6 bases). The CDR3 loop is CATSDLGGSYNEQFF. The DNA for the CDR3 is TGTGCCACCAGTGATCTGGGGGGCTCCTACAATGAGCAGTTCTTC.